This section outlines one TCR beta chain sequence together with its context. The target antigen is unknown. The CDR3 has 15 residues. CDR1 and CDR2 (germline): SQVTM, ANQGSEA. Trimming removed 1 base at V and 6 bases at J, with 19 bases between. These data belong to a study of T cells in Graves' hyperthyroidism and ophthalmopathy. Study-wide findings and caveats: Model output signaled ophthalmopathy a median about 6.3 months ahead of onset. Most thyroid clonotypes with frequency above 0.001 were detected in blood.

The study based diagnoses on clinical symptoms, serum thyroxine and TRAb, thyroid ultrasound and orbital computed tomography. Amplification of TCR beta CDR3 regions used RNA as the template. The primer set for the first-round RT-PCR of the TCR CDR3 was HTBI. Using its own MiXCR run on the multiplex PCR reads, TCRdb lists one record per CDR3 protein. The sample consists of around 420,000 distinct CDR3 sequences, about 13% of them appearing once. This chain links TRBV29-1 with TRBJ2-7; D remains unclear. This clonotype was sampled from a young woman with Graves' hyperthyroidism. The sequenced sample was blood. The CDR3 region is CSVEAGSLSPSEQYF. The DNA of the CDR3 is TGCAGCGTTGAAGCTGGTTCCTTGTCCCCCTCCGAGCAGTACTTC.